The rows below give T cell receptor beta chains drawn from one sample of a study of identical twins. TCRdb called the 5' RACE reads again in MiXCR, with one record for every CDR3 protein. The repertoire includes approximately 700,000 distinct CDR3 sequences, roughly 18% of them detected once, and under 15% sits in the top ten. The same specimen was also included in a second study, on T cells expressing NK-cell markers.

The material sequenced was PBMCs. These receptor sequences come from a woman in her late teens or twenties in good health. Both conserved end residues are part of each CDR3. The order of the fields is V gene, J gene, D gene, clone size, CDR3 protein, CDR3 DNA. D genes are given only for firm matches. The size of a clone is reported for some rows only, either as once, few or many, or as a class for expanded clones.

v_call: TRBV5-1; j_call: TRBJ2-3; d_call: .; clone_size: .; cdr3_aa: CASSLPDGDTQYF; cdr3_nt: TGCGCCAGCAGCTTACCGGACGGGGATACGCAGTATTTT
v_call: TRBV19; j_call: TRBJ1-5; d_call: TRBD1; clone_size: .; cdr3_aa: CASHSGTATFNQPQHF; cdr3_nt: TGTGCCAGTCACTCCGGGACAGCAACCTTCAATCAGCCCCAGCATTTT
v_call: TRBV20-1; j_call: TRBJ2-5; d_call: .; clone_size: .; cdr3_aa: CSARSVVGETQYF; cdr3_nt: TGCAGTGCTAGAAGCGTTGTCGGAGAGACCCAGTACTTC
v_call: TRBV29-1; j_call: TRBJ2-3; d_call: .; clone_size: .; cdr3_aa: CSLDKSTDTQYF; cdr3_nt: TGCAGCCTTGACAAAAGCACAGATACGCAGTATTTT
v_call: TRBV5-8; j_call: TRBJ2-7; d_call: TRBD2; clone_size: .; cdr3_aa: CASSLVPAGLTSYEQYF; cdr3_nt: TGTGCCAGCAGCTTGGTCCCAGCGGGGCTCACCTCCTACGAGCAGTACTTC
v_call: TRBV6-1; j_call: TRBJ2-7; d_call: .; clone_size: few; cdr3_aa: CASSPGQTIEQYF; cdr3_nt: TGTGCCAGCAGTCCCGGACAGACGATTGAGCAGTACTTC
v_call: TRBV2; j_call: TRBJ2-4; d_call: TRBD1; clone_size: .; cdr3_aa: CASTGTGVNIQYF; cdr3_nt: TGTGCCAGCACCGGGACAGGGGTAAACATTCAGTACTTC
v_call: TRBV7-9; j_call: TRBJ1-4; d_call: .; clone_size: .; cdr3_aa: CASSLALAGRNEKLFF; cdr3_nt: TGTGCCAGCAGCTTAGCGTTGGCAGGGAGAAATGAAAAACTGTTTTTT
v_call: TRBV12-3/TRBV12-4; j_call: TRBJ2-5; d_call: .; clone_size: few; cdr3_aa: CASSSARGRETQYF; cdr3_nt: TGTGCCAGCAGTTCCGCGCGCGGGCGAGAGACCCAGTACTTC
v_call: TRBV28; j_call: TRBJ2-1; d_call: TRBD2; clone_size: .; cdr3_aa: CASKRGGHNEQFF; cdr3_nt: TGTGCCAGTAAGCGGGGGGGCCACAATGAGCAGTTCTTC
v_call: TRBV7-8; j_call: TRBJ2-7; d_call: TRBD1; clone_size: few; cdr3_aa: CASSLAGTGGTIKYEQYF; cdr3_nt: TGTGCCAGCAGCTTAGCCGGGACAGGGGGAACCATTAAATACGAGCAGTACTTC
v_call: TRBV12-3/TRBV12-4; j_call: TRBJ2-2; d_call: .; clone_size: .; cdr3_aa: CASSFRLSSYTGELFF; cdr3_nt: TGTGCCAGCAGTTTTCGGTTGTCCAGCTACACCGGGGAGCTGTTTTTT
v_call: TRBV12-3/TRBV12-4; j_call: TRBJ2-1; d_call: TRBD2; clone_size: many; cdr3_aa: CASSYWTSGLNEQFF; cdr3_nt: TGTGCCAGCAGTTACTGGACTAGCGGACTCAATGAGCAGTTCTTC
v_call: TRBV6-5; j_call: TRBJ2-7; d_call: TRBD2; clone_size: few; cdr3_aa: CASSYLAGGNEQYF; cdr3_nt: TGTGCCAGCAGTTACTTAGCGGGGGGGAACGAGCAGTACTTC
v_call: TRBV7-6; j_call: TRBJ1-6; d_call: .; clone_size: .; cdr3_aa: CASSLGGKDSPLHF; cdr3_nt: TGTGCCAGCAGCTTAGGGGGCAAGGATTCACCCCTCCACTTT
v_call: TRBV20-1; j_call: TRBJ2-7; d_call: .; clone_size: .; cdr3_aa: CSARRLGYEQYF; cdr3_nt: TGCAGTGCAAGGAGGCTCGGCTACGAGCAGTACTTC
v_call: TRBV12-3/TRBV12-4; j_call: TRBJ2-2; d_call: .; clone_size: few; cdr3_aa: CASSFGTGITGELFF; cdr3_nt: TGTGCCAGCAGTTTCGGCACAGGGATCACCGGGGAGCTGTTTTTT
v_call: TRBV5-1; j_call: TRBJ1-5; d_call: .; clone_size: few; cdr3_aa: CASSFRGQQPQHF; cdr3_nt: TGCGCCAGCAGCTTCAGGGGACAACAGCCCCAGCATTTT
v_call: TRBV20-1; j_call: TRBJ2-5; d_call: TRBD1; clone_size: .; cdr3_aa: CSARRDSQETQYF; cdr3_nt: TGCAGTGCTAGACGGGACAGCCAAGAGACCCAGTACTTC
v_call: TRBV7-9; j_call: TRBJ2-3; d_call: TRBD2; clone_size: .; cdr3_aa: CASSRFGTSDTDTQYF; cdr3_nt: TGTGCCAGCAGCAGATTCGGGACTAGCGACACAGATACGCAGTATTTT
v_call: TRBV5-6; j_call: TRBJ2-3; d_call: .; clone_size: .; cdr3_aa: CASSLAIASTQYF; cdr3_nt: TGTGCCAGCAGCTTGGCGATAGCCAGTACGCAGTATTTT
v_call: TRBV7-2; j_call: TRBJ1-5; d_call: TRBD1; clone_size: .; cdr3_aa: CASSTWTGEGQPQHF; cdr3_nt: TGTGCCAGCAGCACCTGGACAGGGGAGGGTCAGCCCCAGCATTTT
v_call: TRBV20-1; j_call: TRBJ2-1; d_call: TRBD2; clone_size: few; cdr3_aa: CSALQREASYNEQFF; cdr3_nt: TGCAGTGCCCTTCAGCGGGAGGCCTCCTACAATGAGCAGTTCTTC
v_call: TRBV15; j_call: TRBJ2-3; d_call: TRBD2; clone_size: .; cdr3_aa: CATSRGAGEDTQYF; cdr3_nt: TGTGCCACCAGCAGAGGAGCGGGAGAGGATACGCAGTATTTT
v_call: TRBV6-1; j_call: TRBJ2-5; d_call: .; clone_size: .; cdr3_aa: CASRERGGTGFVQETQYF; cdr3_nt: TGTGCCAGCAGGGAACGGGGCGGCACAGGGTTTGTGCAAGAGACCCAGTACTTC
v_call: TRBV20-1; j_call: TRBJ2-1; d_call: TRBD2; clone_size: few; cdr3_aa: CSALILAGGLSSYNEQFF; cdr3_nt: TGCAGTGCCCTAATACTAGCGGGAGGACTAAGCTCCTACAATGAGCAGTTCTTC
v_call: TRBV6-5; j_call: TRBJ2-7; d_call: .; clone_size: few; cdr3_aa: CASSYSGNVNEQYF; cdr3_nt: TGTGCCAGCAGTTACTCAGGGAATGTCAACGAGCAGTACTTC
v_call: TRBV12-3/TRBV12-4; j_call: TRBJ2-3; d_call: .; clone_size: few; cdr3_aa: CASSLAGQVDTQYF; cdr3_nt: TGTGCCAGCAGTTTAGCGGGGCAAGTGGATACGCAGTATTTT
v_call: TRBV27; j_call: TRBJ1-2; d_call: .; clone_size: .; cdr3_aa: CASSLGRGPCTF; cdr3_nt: TGTGCCAGCAGTTTGGGCAGAGGACCTTGCACCTTC
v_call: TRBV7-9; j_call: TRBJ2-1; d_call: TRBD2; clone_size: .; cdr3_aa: CASRSSLAGVDNEQFF; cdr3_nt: TGTGCCAGCAGGTCCTCACTAGCGGGAGTAGACAATGAGCAGTTCTTC
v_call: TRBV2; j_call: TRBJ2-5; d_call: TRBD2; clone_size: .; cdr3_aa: CASSEGRLAWQETQYF; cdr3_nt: TGTGCCAGCAGTGAAGGGCGACTAGCGTGGCAAGAGACCCAGTACTTC
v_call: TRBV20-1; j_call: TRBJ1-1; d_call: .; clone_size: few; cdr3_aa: CSARSGTRNTEAFF; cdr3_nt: TGCAGTGCTAGAAGCGGGACACGGAACACTGAAGCTTTCTTT
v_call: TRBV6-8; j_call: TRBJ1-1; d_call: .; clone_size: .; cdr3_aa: CASRQRGGTEAFF; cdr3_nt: TGTGCCAGCAGACAACGCGGCGGGACTGAAGCTTTCTTT
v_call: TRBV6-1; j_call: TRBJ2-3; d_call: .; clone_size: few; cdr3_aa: CASSPRRRQSNTQYF; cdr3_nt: TGTGCCAGCAGCCCCCGGAGGAGACAAAGCAATACGCAGTATTTT
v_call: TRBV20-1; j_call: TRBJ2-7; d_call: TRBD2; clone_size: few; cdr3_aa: CSARSAGGHYEQYF; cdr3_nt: TGCAGTGCTAGGTCGGCGGGAGGCCACTACGAGCAGTACTTC
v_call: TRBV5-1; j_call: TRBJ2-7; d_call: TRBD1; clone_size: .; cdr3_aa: CASSSRDRERVQYF; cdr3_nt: TGCGCCAGCAGCTCCCGGGACAGGGAAAGGGTGCAGTACTTC
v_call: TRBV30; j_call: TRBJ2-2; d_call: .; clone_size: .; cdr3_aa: CAWSVGVLHTGELFF; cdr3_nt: TGTGCCTGGAGTGTGGGCGTCCTTCACACCGGGGAGCTGTTTTTT